The TCR beta chain under discussion was sequenced for a study of blood T cell repertoires in COVID-19. Background on the study: The study drew acute and convalescent COVID-19 samples from the United States, Italy and Spain. From T cells, B-cell-depleted T cells, or PBMCs came the material, which was cDNA or gDNA.

The germline gives CDR1 MGHRA, CDR2 YSYEKL. The CDR3 contains 14 residues. V gave up 0 bases and J gave up 6 bases, with 11 bases separating them. As handled by the study authors: The authors estimated nucleated cell counts from reference gene primer amplification. TCRdb keeps only in-frame clones here, not all; method: immunoSEQ multiplex PCR. The D gene and trimming were derived from the DNA, and the V and J assignments and clone size from that table. The data show roughly 200,000 clones, with approximately 85% seen just once and 11% held by the top ten. The TCR comes from a human donor with active or convalescent COVID-19. The donor label of this sample is uncertain. The source material was peripheral blood. The genes are TRBV4-1 and TRBJ1-2, with a tentative D call TRBD1 (5 bases). Here the CDR3 DNA reads TGCGCCAGCAGCCAAGAGGGGAGGGGAGATGGCTACACCTTC. This sequence encodes CASSQEGRGDGYTF.